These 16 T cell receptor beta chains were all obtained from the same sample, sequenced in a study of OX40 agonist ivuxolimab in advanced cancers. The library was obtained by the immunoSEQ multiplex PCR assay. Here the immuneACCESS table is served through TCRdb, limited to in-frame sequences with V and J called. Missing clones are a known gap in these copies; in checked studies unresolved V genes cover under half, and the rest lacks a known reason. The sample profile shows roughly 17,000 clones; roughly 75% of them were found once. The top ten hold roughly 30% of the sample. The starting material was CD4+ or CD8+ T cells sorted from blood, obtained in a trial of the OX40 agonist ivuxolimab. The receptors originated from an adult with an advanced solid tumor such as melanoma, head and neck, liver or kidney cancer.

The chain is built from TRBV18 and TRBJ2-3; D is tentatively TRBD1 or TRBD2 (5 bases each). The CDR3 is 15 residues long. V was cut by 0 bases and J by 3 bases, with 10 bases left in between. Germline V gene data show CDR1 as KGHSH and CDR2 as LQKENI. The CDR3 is CASSPPGGNTDTQYF. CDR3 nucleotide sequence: TGTGCCAGCTCACCACCTGGGGGAAATACAGATACGCAGTATTTT.

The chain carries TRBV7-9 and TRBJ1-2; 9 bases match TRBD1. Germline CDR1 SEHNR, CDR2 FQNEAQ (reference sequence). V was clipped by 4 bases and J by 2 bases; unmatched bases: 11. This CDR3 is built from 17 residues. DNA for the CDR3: TGTGCCAGCAGCTCTTCGGGACAGGGTCTAGGAAACTATGGCTACACCTTC. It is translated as CASSSSGQGLGNYGYTF.

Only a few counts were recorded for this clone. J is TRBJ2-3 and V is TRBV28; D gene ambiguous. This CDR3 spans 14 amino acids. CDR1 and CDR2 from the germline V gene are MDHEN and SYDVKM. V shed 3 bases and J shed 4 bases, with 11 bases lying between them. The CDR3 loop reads CASSFRTAADTQYF. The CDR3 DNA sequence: TGTGCCAGCAGTTTCCGCACCGCCGCAGATACGCAGTATTTT. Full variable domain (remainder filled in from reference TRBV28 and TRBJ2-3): DVKVTQSSRYLVKRTGEKVFLECVQDMDHENMFWYRQDPGLGLRLIYFSYDVKMKEKGDIPEGYSVSREKKERFSLILESASTNQTSMYLCASSFRTAADTQYFGPGTRLTVL.

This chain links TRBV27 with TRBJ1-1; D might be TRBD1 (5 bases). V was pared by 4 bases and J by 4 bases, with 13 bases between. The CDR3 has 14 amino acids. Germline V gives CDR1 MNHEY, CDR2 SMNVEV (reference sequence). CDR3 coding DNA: TGTGCCAGCAGTTCCCATTGGGGGAGCACTGAAGCTTTCTTT. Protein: CASSSHWGSTEAFF.

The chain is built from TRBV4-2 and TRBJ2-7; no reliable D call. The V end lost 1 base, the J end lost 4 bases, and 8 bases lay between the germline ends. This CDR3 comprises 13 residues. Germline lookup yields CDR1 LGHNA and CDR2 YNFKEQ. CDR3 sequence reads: CASSQAGVYEQYF. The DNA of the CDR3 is TGTGCCAGCAGCCAAGCTGGAGTTTACGAGCAGTACTTC.

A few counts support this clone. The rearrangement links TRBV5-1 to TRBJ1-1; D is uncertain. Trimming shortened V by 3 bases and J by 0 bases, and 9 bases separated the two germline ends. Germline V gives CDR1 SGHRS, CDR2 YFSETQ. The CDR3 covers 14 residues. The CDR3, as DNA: TGCGCCAGCAGCTGGGGAAAGGTGAACACTGAAGCTTTCTTT. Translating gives CASSWGKVNTEAFF.

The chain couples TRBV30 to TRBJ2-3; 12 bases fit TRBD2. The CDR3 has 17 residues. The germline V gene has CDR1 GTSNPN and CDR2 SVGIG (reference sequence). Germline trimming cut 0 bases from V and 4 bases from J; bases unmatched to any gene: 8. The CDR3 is CAWSVPLAGGWSDTQYF. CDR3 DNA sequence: TGTGCCTGGAGTGTGCCGCTAGCGGGAGGGTGGTCAGATACGCAGTATTTT.

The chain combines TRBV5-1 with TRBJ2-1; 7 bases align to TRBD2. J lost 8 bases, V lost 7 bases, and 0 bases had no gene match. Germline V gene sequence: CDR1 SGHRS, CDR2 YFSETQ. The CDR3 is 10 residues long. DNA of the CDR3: TGCGCCAGCGGGGGGGATGAGCAGTTCTTC. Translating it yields CASGGDEQFF.

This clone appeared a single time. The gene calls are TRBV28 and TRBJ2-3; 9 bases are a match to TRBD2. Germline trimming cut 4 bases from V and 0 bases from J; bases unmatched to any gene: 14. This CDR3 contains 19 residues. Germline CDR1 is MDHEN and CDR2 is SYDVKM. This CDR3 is CASSSFMSRAGGSTDTQYF. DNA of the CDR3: TGTGCCAGCAGTTCCTTCATGTCCCGGGCGGGAGGGAGCACAGATACGCAGTATTTT.

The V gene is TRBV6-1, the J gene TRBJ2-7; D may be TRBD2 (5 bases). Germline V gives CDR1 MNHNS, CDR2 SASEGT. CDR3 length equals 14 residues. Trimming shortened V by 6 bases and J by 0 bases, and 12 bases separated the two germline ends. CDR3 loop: CASSGLGSSYEQYF. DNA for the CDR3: TGTGCCAGCAGCGGTCTGGGGAGCTCCTACGAGCAGTACTTC.

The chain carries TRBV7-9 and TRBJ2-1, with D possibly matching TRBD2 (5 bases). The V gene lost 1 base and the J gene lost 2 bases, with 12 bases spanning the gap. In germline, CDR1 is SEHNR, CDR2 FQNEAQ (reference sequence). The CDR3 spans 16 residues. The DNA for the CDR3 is TGTGCCAGCAGCTTAGTTTTAGGAGGCCCCTACAATGAGCAGTTCTTC. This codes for CASSLVLGGPYNEQFF.

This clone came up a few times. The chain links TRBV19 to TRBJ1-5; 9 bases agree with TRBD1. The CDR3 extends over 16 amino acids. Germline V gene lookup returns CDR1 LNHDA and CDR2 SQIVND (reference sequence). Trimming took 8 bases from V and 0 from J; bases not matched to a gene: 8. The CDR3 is CASGDREAYSNQPQHF. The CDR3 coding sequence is TGTGCCAGTGGGGACAGGGAAGCTTATAGCAATCAGCCCCAGCATTTT.

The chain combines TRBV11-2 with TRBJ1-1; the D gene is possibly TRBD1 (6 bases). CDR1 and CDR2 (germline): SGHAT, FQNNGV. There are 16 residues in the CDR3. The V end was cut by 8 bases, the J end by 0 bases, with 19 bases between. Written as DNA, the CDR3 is TGTGCCAGCGCTAACATGACAGGTCCTATGAACACTGAAGCTTTCTTT. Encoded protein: CASANMTGPMNTEAFF.

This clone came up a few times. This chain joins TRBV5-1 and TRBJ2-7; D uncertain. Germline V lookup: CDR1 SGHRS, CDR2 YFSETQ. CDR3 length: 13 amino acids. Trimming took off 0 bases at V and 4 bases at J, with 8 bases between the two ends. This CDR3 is CASSLATGYEQYF. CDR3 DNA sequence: TGCGCCAGCAGCTTGGCCACCGGGTACGAGCAGTACTTC. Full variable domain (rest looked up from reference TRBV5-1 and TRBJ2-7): KAGVTQTPRYLIKTRGQQVTLSCSPISGHRSVSWYQQTPGQGLQFLFEYFSETQRNKGNFPGRFSGRQFSNSRSEMNVSTLELGDSALYLCASSLATGYEQYFGPGTRLTVT.

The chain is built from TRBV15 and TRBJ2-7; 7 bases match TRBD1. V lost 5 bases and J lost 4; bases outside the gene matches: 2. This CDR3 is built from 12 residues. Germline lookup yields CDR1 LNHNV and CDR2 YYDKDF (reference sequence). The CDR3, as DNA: TGTGCCACCAGCCCGGGACAGTACGAGCAGTACTTC. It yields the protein CATSPGQYEQYF.

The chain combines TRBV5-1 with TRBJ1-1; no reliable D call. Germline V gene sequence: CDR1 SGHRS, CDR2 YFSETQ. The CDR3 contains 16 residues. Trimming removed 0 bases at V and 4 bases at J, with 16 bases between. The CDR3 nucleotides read TGCGCCAGCAGCTTGGATGCCCCGGGCATGGGCACTGAAGCTTTCTTT. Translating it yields CASSLDAPGMGTEAFF.